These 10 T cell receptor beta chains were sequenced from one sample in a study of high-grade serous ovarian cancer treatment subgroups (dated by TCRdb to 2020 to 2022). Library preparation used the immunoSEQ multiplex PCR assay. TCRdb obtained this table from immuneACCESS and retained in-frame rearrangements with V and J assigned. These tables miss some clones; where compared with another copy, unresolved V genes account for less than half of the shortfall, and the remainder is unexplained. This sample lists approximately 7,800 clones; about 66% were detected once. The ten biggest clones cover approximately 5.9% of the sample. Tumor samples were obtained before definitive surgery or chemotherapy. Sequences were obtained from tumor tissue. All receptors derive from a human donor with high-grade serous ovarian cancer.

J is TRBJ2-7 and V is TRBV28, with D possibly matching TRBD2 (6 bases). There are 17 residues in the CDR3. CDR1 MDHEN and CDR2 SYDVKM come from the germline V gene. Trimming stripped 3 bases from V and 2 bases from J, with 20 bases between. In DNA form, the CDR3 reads TGTGCCAGCAGTTTTACACTCGGGGGAGGCCCCGCCTACGAGCAGTACTTC. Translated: CASSFTLGGGPAYEQYF.

The CDR3 here is CASSLRNQYEQYF. The CDR3 nucleotides are TGTGCCAGCAGCTTAAGGAACCAATACGAGCAGTACTTC. The genes are TRBV11-3 and TRBJ2-7, with D unclear. In germline, CDR1 is SGHNT, CDR2 YENEEA. This CDR3 comprises 13 residues. V was shortened by 2 bases and J by 4 bases, with 9 bases between the two germline ends. The full variable domain, in which reference TRBV11-3 and TRBJ2-7 provide the parts outside the CDR3, is EAGVVQSPRYKIIEKKQPVAFWCNPISGHNTLYWYLQNLGQGPELLIRYENEEAVDDSQLPKDRFSAERLKGVDSTLKIQPAELGDSAVYLCASSLRNQYEQYFGPGTRLTVT.

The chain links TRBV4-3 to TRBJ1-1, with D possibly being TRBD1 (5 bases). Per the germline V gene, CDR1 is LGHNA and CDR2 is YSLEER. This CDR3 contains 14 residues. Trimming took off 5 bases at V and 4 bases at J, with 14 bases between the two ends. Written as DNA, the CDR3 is TGCGCCAGCAGCAAGGGGTCCCATCGCACTGAAGCTTTCTTT. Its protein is CASSKGSHRTEAFF.

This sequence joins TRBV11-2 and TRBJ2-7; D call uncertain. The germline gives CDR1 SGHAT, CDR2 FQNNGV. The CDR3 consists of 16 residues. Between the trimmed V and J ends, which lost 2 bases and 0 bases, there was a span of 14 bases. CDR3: CASSLIGLRSSYEQYF. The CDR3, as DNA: TGTGCCAGCAGCTTAATAGGGCTGCGGAGCTCCTACGAGCAGTACTTC.

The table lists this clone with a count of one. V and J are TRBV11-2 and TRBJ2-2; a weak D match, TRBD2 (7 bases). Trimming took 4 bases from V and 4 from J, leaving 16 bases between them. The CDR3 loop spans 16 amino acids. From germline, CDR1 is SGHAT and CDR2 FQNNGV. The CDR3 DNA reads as TGTGCCAGCAGCTCAGCCGGGGGGCTGAGCACCGGGGAGCTGTTTTTT. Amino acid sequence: CASSSAGGLSTGELFF.

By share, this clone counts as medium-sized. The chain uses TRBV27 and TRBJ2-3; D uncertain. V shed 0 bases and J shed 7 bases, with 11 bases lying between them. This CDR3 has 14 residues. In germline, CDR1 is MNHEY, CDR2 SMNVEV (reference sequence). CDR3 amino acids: CASSLSTPRNTQYF. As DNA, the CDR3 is TGTGCCAGCAGTTTATCGACCCCGCGAAATACGCAGTATTTT.

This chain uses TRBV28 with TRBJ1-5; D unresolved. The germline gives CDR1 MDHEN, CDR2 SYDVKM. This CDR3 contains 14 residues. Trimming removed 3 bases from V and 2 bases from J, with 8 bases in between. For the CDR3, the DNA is TGTGCCAGCAGTTTTATATGGGGCAATCAGCCCCAGCATTTT. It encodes CASSFIWGNQPQHF.

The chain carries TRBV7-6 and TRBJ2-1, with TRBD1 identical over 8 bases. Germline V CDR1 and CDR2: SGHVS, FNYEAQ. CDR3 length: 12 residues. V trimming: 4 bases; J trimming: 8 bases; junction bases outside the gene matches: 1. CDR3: CASSSQGDEQFF. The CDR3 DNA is TGTGCCAGCAGCTCACAGGGGGATGAGCAGTTCTTC.

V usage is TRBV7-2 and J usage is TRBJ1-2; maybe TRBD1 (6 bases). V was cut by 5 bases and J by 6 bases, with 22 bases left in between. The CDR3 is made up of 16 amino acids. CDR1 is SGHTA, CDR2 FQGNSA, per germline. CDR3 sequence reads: CASSPGLRSGANGYTF. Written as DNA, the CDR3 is TGTGCCAGCAGCCCCGGGCTTAGGTCAGGGGCAAATGGCTACACCTTC.

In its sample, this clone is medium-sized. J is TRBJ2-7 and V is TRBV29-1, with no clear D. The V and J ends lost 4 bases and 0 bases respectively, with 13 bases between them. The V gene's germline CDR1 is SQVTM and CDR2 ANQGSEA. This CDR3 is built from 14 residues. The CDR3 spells CSVAAGIPSYEQYF. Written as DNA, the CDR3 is TGCAGCGTTGCGGCCGGAATACCCTCCTACGAGCAGTACTTC.